Sequencing of this TCR beta chain was carried out in a study of blood T cell repertoires in COVID-19. Background on the study: Donors in the United States, Italy and Spain gave samples during acute or convalescent COVID-19. T cells, B-cell-depleted T cells, or PBMCs provided the cDNA or gDNA that served as material.

As originally analysed: Counts of nucleated cells, estimated from reference gene primer amplification, were obtained. Method: immunoSEQ multiplex PCR; TCRdb's copy keeps in-frame clones and lacks some. D and trimming were read from the DNA, whereas the V and J calls and clone size are those reported in that table. Among 250,000 to 300,000 clones listed, around nine tenths were seen once. The CDR3 runs 14 residues. With 6 bases clipped from V and 4 bases from J, the junction kept 5 bases outside the gene matches. Per the germline V gene, CDR1 is SGHDN and CDR2 is FVKESK. This clone was seen only once. This sequence was found in a man aged 45-60 years with acute or convalescent COVID-19. The gene calls are TRBV14 and TRBJ1-5; 8 bases are shared with TRBD1. Sequences were obtained from peripheral blood. The CDR3 DNA sequence: TGTGCCAGCAGACGGACAGGGATGAATCAGCCCCAGCATTTT. Residues: CASRRTGMNQPQHF.